The clone carrying this TCR beta chain came up a few times. Antigen specificity is unknown. The CDR3 is made up of 16 amino acids. The ends lost 5 bases at V and 7 bases at J; junction bases unmatched: 11. Germline assignment: CDR1 LNHDA and CDR2 SQIVND (reference sequence). The PCR employed 60 Vbeta primers together with 13 Jbeta primers. TCRdb keeps only in-frame clones here, not all; method: immunoSEQ multiplex PCR. The sample includes about 94,000 clones, approximately 77% of them seen just once. This record belongs to a study of cytomegalovirus exposure and HLA in healthy donors. Study results and limitations: 164 TCR beta chains were listed as cytomegalovirus-associated.

The source material was PBMCs. The chain employs TRBV19 and TRBJ2-1; 10 bases are shared with TRBD2. The TCR sequence derives from a human donor in good health. DNA for the CDR3: TGTGCCAGTAGTTTTAAAGCGGGGGGGCTATCGAATGAGCAGTTCTTC. It yields the protein CASSFKAGGLSNEQFF.